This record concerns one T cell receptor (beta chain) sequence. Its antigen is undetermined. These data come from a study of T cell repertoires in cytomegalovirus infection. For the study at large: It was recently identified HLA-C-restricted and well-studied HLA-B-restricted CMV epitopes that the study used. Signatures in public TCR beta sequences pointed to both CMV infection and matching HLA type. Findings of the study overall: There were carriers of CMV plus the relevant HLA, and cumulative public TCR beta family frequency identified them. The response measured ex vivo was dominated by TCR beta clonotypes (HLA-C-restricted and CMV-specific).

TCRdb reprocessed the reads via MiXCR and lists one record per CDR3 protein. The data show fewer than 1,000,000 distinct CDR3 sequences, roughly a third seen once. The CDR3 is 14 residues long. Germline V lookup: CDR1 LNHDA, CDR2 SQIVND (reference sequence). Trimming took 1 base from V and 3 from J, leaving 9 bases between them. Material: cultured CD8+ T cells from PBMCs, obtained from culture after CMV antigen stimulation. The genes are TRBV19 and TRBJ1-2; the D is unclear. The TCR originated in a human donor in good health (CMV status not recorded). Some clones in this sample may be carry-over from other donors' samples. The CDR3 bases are TGTGCCAGTAGTATAGGGACCGAGGACTATGGCTACACCTTC. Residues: CASSIGTEDYGYTF.